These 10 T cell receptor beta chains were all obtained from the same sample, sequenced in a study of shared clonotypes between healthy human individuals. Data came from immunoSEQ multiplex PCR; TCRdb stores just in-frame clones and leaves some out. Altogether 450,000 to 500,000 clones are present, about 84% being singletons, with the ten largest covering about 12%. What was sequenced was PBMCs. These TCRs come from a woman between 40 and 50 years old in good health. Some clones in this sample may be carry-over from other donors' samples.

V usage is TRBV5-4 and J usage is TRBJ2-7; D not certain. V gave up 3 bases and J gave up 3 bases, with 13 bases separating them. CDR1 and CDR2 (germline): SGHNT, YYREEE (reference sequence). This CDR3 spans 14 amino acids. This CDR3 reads CASSSPPHHYEQYF. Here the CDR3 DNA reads TGTGCCAGCAGCTCCCCCCCTCACCACTACGAGCAGTACTTC. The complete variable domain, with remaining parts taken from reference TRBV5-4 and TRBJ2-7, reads ETGVTQSPTHLIKTRGQQVTLRCSSQSGHNTVSWYQQALGQGPQFIFQYYREEENGRGNFPPRFSGLQFPNYSSELNVNALELDDSALYLCASSSPPHHYEQYFGPGTRLTVT.

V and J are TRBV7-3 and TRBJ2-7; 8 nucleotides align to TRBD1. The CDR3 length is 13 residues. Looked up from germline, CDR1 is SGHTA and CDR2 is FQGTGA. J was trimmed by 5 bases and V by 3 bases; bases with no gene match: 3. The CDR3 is CASSLDRVNEQYF. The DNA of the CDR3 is TGTGCCAGCAGCTTGGACAGGGTCAACGAGCAGTACTTC.

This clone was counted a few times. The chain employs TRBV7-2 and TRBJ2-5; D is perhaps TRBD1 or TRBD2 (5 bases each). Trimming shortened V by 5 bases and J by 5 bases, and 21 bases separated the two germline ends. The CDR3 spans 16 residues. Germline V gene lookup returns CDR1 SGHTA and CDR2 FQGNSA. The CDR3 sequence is CASSPQGSGSWETQYF. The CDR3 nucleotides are TGTGCCAGCAGCCCCCAGGGTTCGGGGAGCTGGGAGACCCAGTACTTC.

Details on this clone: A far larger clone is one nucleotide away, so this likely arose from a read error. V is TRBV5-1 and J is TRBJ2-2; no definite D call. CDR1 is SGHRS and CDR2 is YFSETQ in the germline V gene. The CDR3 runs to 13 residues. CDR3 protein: CASSLADTEELFF. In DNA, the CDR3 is TGCGCCAGCAGCTTGGCAGATACCGAGGAGCTGTTTTTT. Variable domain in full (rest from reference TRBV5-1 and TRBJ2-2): KAGVTQTPRYLIKTRGQQVTLSCSPISGHRSVSWYQQTPGQGLQFLFEYFSETQRNKGNFPGRFSGRQFSNSRSEMNVSTLELGDSALYLCASSLADTEELFFGEGSRLTVL.

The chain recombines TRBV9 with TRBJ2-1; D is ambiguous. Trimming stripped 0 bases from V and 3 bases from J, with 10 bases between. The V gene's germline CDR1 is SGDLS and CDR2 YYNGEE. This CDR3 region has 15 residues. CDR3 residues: CASSVGVFIYNEQFF. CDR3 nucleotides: TGTGCCAGCAGCGTAGGGGTCTTTATCTACAATGAGCAGTTCTTC. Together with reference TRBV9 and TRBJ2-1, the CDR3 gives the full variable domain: DSGVTQTPKHLITATGQRVTLRCSPRSGDLSVYWYQQSLDQGLQFLIQYYNGEERAKGNILERFSAQQFPDLHSELNLSSLELGDSALYFCASSVGVFIYNEQFFGPGTRLTVL.

CDR3 sequence: CAWGTGAGGELFF. The CDR3 DNA follows: TGTGCCTGGGGGACAGGGGCGGGAGGGGAGCTGTTTTTT. V is TRBV30 and J is TRBJ2-2, with 10 bases matching TRBD1. Germline CDR1 reads GTSNPN; CDR2 reads SVGIG (reference sequence). There are 13 residues in the CDR3. The junction had 5 bases not matched to a gene; V was cut back by 5 bases and J by 8 bases.

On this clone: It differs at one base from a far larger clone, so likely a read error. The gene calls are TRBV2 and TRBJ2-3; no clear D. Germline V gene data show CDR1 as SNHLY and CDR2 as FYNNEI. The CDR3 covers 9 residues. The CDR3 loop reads CTSNGPQYF. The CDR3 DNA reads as TGTACCAGCAACGGTCCGCAGTATTTT.

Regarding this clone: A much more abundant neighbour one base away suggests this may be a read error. DNA of the CDR3: TGTGCCAGTACCCGGACTAGCGGCCTCACAGATGCGCAGTATTTT. It encodes CASTRTSGLTDAQYF. The chain carries TRBV28 and TRBJ2-3; 10 bases map to TRBD2. Germline loops: CDR1 MDHEN, CDR2 SYDVKM. The CDR3 has 15 amino acids.

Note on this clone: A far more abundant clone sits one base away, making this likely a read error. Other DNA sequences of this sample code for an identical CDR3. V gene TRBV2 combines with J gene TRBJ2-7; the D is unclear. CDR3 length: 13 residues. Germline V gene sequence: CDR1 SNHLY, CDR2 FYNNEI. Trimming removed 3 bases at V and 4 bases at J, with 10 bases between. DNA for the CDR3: TGTGCCAGCAGTGACGTGTTCTCATACGAGCAGTACTTC. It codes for CASSDVFSYEQYF.

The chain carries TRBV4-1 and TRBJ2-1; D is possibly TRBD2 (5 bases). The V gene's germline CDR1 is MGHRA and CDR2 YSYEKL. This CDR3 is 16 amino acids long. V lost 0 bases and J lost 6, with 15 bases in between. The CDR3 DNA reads TGCGCCAGCAGCCAAGATGACGGGCTAGCAGGCAATGAGCAGTTCTTC. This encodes CASSQDDGLAGNEQFF.